The 2 T cell receptor beta chains below were found in one sample sequenced in a study of beta chain features in type 1 diabetes. Expressed TCRB transcripts were sequenced because the isolated RNA had all been reverse transcribed beforehand. TCRdb keeps only in-frame clones here, not all; method: immunoSEQ multiplex PCR. Counted here are about 620,000 clones, less than 20% occurring once; the ten biggest clones make up about 0.087%. Sequencing input: naive CD4+ T cells from blood. Source of these receptors: a young man in good health.

This clone turned up a few times. The gene calls are TRBV25-1 and TRBJ2-3; the D call may be TRBD1 or TRBD2 (5 bases each). This CDR3 region has 16 residues. The germline V gene encodes CDR1 MGHDK and CDR2 SYGVNS. V shed 4 bases and J shed 4 bases, with 18 bases lying between them. The CDR3 bases are TGTGCCAGCAGTGTCGGCCTTGGGGGACGGGCAGATACGCAGTATTTT. It is translated as CASSVGLGGRADTQYF.

This clone came up many times. The chain uses TRBV7-2 and TRBJ2-4; D might be TRBD1 (6 bases). The CDR3 runs 16 residues. Trimming took 5 bases from V and 1 from J, leaving 15 bases between them. Germline V gives CDR1 SGHTA, CDR2 FQGNSA. CDR3 residues: CASSTSGVYAKNIQYF. In nucleotides, the CDR3 is TGTGCCAGCAGCACATCAGGGGTTTACGCCAAAAACATTCAGTACTTC.